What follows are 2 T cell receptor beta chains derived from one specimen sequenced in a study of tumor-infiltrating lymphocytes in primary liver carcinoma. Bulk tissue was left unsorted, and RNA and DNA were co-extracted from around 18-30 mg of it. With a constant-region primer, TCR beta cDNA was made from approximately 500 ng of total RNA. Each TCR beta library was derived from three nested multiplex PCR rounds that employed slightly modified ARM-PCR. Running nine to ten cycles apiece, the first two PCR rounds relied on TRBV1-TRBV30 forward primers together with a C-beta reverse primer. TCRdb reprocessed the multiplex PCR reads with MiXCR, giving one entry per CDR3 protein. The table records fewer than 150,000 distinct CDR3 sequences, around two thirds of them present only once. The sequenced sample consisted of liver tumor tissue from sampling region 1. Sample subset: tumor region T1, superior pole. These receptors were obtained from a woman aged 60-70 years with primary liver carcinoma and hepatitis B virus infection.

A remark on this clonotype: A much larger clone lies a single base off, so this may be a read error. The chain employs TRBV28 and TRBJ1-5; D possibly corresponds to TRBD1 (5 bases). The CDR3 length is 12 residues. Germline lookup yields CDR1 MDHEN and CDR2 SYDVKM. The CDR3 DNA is TGTGCCAGCAGTCGGACACCACAGCCCCAGCAATTT. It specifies CASSRTPQPQQF.

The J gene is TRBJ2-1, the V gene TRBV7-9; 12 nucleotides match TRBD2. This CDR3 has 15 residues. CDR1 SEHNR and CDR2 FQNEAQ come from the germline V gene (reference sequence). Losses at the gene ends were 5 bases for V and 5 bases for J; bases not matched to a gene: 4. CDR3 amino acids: CASSASGRAHNEQFF. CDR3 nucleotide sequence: TGTGCCAGCAGCGCTAGCGGGAGGGCCCACAATGAGCAGTTCTTC.